Below are 19 T cell receptor beta chains sequenced from a single sample in a study of breast tumors, draining lymph nodes, adjacent tissues. TCRdb re-analysed the multiplex PCR reads in MiXCR, keeping a single row per CDR3 protein. The sample contains about 170,000 distinct CDR3 sequences, approximately 33% of which appear only once. The lymph nodes were axillary draining lymph nodes from breast cancer patients. The sample consisted of axillary lymph node tissue. The receptors originated from a female donor with breast cancer. Some clones in this sample may be carry-over from other donors' samples.

The V call is TRBV6-6, the J call TRBJ1-1; TRBD1 matches 10 bases. Germline V gene data show CDR1 as MNHNY and CDR2 as SVGAGI (reference sequence). The V gene end was trimmed by 2 bases and the J gene end by 0 bases; junction bases not matched to a gene: 3. The CDR3 extends over 16 amino acids. This CDR3 reads CASSYGTGAVNTEAFF. CDR3 bases: TGTGCCAGCAGTTACGGGACAGGGGCCGTGAACACTGAAGCTTTCTTT.

This clonotype was counted at least ten times. The V and J genes are TRBV6-1 and TRBJ2-5; D remains ambiguous. Germline V gives CDR1 MNHNS, CDR2 SASEGT. This CDR3 is built from 13 residues. Trimming left V 6 bases short and J 4 bases short, with 12 bases between. The CDR3 spells CASRGSFGETQYF. The CDR3 bases are TGTGCCAGCAGGGGGTCCTTCGGAGAGACCCAGTACTTC.

This clonotype occurred once. A much larger clone is a single base away; this may be a read error. This chain connects TRBV28 to TRBJ2-5; perhaps TRBD1 as D (6 bases). The CDR3 extends over 14 amino acids. Germline V gives CDR1 MDHEN, CDR2 SYDVKM. CDR3 nucleotides: TGTGCCAGCACCTCTAGGGCCCCAGGGGAGACCCAGCACTTC. It specifies CASTSRAPGETQHF.

This clonotype was observed a few times. The chain carries TRBV18 and TRBJ2-1; D may be TRBD1 (6 bases). V was cut by 5 bases and J by 4 bases, with 18 bases left in between. This CDR3 region has 16 residues. Germline CDR1 reads KGHSH; CDR2 reads LQKENI. This CDR3 is CASSLGHSELYNEQFF. Written as DNA, the CDR3 is TGTGCCAGCTCATTGGGACACTCTGAGCTATACAATGAGCAGTTCTTC. The full variable domain, rest sourced from reference TRBV18 and TRBJ2-1, is NAGVMQNPRHLVRRRGQEARLRCSPMKGHSHVYWYRQLPEEGLKFMVYLQKENIIDESGMPKERFSAEFPKEGPSILRIQQVVRGDSAAYFCASSLGHSELYNEQFFGPGTRLTVL.

This chain uses TRBV10-3 with TRBJ2-5, with a possible D match to TRBD2 (6 bases). The CDR3 extends over 14 amino acids. The germline V and J ends were trimmed by 4 bases and 4 bases, with 13 bases remaining between them. In germline, CDR1 is ENHRY, CDR2 SYGVKD. CDR3: CAISGLGGSETQYF. The CDR3 coding sequence is TGTGCCATCAGTGGGCTGGGGGGTTCAGAGACCCAGTACTTC.

Remarks on this clonotype: This may be a read error: a much more frequent sequence differs by one nucleotide. The rearrangement joins TRBV9 to TRBJ2-1; the D is unclear. CDR3 size: 14 residues. Germline CDR1 and CDR2: SGDLS and YYNGEE. The CDR3 DNA reads as TGTGCCAGCAGCGTCGGCGGTTCCTACAATGAGCAGTCCTTC. Translated: CASSVGGSYNEQSF.

This clonotype was seen only once. The genes are TRBV29-1 and TRBJ2-3; tentative D call: TRBD2 (6 bases). V was shortened by 5 bases and J by 10 bases, with 16 bases between the two germline ends. The V gene's germline CDR1 is SQVTM and CDR2 ANQGSEA. The CDR3 spans 12 residues. Here the CDR3 DNA reads TGCAGCGTTATGACTAGTCCTCCCTCGCAGTATTTT. Translated, it gives CSVMTSPPSQYF.

On this clonotype itself: Without the conserved terminal phenylalanine or tryptophan, this CDR3 likely stems from a read error. The chain's CDR3 is CASSRDRGTLETQYS. The CDR3 DNA reads TGTGCCAGCTCCCGGGACAGGGGGACTTTGGAGACCCAGTACTCC. The chain employs TRBV18 and TRBJ2-5; the match to TRBD1 covers 11 bases. The CDR3 runs 15 residues. Trimming at V came to 6 bases and at J to 5 bases, leaving 8 bases not matched to a gene. Germline assignment: CDR1 KGHSH and CDR2 LQKENI.

This clonotype was seen ten or more times. V gene TRBV6-1 combines with J gene TRBJ1-4; tentative D call: TRBD1 (5 bases). CDR3 size: 16 residues. Trimming took off 8 bases at V and 0 bases at J, with 16 bases between the two ends. Per germline, CDR1 MNHNS and CDR2 SASEGT. The CDR3 loop is CASVWGVVTTNEKLFF. CDR3 bases: TGTGCCAGCGTCTGGGGGGTTGTGACAACTAATGAAAAACTGTTTTTT.

This clonotype was seen ten or more times. This chain joins TRBV19 and TRBJ2-1, with D possibly being TRBD1 (6 bases). This CDR3 contains 16 residues. V shed 5 bases and J shed 2 bases, with 16 bases lying between them. Germline V gives CDR1 LNHDA, CDR2 SQIVND (reference sequence). CDR3 bases: TGTGCCAGTAGTGTATTATCAGGGGAAACCTACAATGAGCAGTTCTTC. It yields the protein CASSVLSGETYNEQFF.

This clonotype was observed many times. The chain uses TRBV27 and TRBJ2-7; TRBD2 matches 8 bases. The CDR3 has 15 amino acids. Germline CDR1 is MNHEY and CDR2 is SMNVEV (reference sequence). J gave up 0 bases and V 5 bases, and 6 bases lay outside the gene matches. The CDR3: CASSPSGGLSYEQYF. The CDR3 region has the DNA TGTGCCAGCAGTCCGAGCGGGGGCCTCTCCTACGAGCAGTACTTC.

The sample holds many counts of this clonotype. This chain connects TRBV20-1 to TRBJ1-4; D call uncertain. Trimming shortened V by 3 bases and J by 0 bases, and 5 bases separated the two germline ends. The germline V gene has CDR1 DFQATT and CDR2 SNEGSKA (reference sequence). The CDR3 covers 13 residues. CDR3 sequence: CSARTPTNEKLFF. Here the CDR3 DNA reads TGCAGTGCTAGGACCCCAACTAATGAAAAACTGTTTTTT.

This clonotype has only a few counts. This may arise from a read error, as a much more abundant clone is one base away. The rearrangement joins TRBV20-1 to TRBJ2-7; TRBD1 agrees at 10 bases. There are 13 residues in the CDR3. Germline V gene data show CDR1 as DFQATT and CDR2 as SNEGSKA (reference sequence). CDR3 in DNA: TGCAGTGCCCCGGGACAGGGGATCTACGCGCAGTACTTC. As protein: CSAPGQGIYAQYF.

There are many counts of this clonotype. V gene TRBV11-2 combines with J gene TRBJ1-2; 9 nucleotides line up with TRBD1. V was pared by 8 bases and J by 2 bases, with 12 bases of the junction left unmatched. Germline V gene data show CDR1 as SGHAT and CDR2 as FQNNGV. The CDR3 is made up of 16 amino acids. CDR3 sequence: CASRPLQGARNYGYTF. CDR3 DNA sequence: TGTGCCAGCCGTCCCTTACAGGGGGCGCGAAACTATGGCTACACCTTC.

This clonotype appeared once. This clone may be a read error of a much larger clone one base away. The chain couples TRBV3-1 to TRBJ2-7; 7 nucleotides align to TRBD2. Germline loops: CDR1 LGHDT, CDR2 YNNKEL (reference sequence). This CDR3 has 15 amino acids. In DNA, the CDR3 is TGTGCCAGCAGCCAGCTCTCTAGCGGCTCCTACAAGCAGTACTTC. The encoded protein is CASSQLSSGSYKQYF.

This clonotype was picked up a small number of times. DNA for the CDR3: TGTGCCACCAGCGAGGAGGTCGGGGGCTACGAGCAGTACTTC. It yields the protein CATSEEVGGYEQYF. The V gene is TRBV15, the J gene TRBJ2-7, with a weak D call TRBD2 (6 bases). CDR3 length: 14 amino acids. Trimming left V 5 bases short and J 3 bases short, with 14 bases between. The germline V gene encodes CDR1 LNHNV and CDR2 YYDKDF (reference sequence).

A single count supports this clonotype. The chain employs TRBV9 and TRBJ1-1; 9 bases map to TRBD1. Germline-derived CDR1 and CDR2 are SGDLS and YYNGEE. V lost 5 bases and J lost 8; bases outside the gene matches: 10. CDR3 size: 14 residues. CDR3 nucleotides: TGTGCCAGCAGTCCAGGGACAGGGCGACCCGAAGCTTTCTTT. Its protein is CASSPGTGRPEAFF.

This clonotype was observed at least ten times. The chain uses TRBV7-9 and TRBJ2-3; TRBD2 matches at 7 bases. Per the germline V gene, CDR1 is SEHNR and CDR2 is FQNEAQ (reference sequence). The V gene end was trimmed by 5 bases and the J gene end by 3 bases; junction bases not matched to a gene: 5. The CDR3 has 14 amino acids. This chain's CDR3 is CASSPWGGTDTQYF. The CDR3 nucleotides read TGTGCCAGCAGCCCATGGGGGGGGACAGATACGCAGTATTTT.

V gene TRBV29-1 combines with J gene TRBJ2-7, with 10 bases identical to TRBD1. Germline assignment: CDR1 SQVTM and CDR2 ANQGSEA. There are 14 residues in the CDR3. DNA for the CDR3: TGCCAGCTCACCGGGACAGGGGACCCCTACGAGCAGTACTTC. This sequence encodes CQLTGTGDPYEQYF.